One and the same sample provided the 5 T cell receptor beta chains below, sequenced in a study of CD8+ T cells in alopecia areata. Treatment meaning: oral pan-JAK inhibitor, 5-10 mg twice daily. Sequencing relied on a cDNA template that was reverse transcribed from extracted RNA. The data were produced by immunoSEQ multiplex PCR, yet TCRdb's version contains in-frame clones alone and is incomplete. The table has some 98,000 clones, approximately 60% seen once. The source was CD8+ T cells sorted from blood, collected at week 4, from a patient treated with tofacitinib. The source is a human donor with alopecia areata.

The chain links TRBV5-4 to TRBJ2-7, with D tentatively TRBD2 (6 bases). The CDR3 has 16 residues. V lost 3 bases and J lost 0, with 16 bases in between. Germline assignment: CDR1 SGHNT and CDR2 YYREEE (reference sequence). In nucleotides, the CDR3 is TGTGCCAGCAGCTCCGTTGGGGGGAGGTTCTCCTACGAGCAGTACTTC. Its protein product is CASSSVGGRFSYEQYF. The full variable domain, with the rest looked up from reference TRBV5-4 and TRBJ2-7, is ETGVTQSPTHLIKTRGQQVTLRCSSQSGHNTVSWYQQALGQGPQFIFQYYREEENGRGNFPPRFSGLQFPNYSSELNVNALELDDSALYLCASSSVGGRFSYEQYFGPGTRLTVT.

This chain joins TRBV27 and TRBJ2-7, with TRBD1 matching over 9 bases. Germline V gene lookup returns CDR1 MNHEY and CDR2 SMNVEV (reference sequence). CDR3 length: 13 residues. Losses at the gene ends were 6 bases for V and 0 bases for J; bases not matched to a gene: 0. The DNA for the CDR3 is TGTGCCAGCAGGGGACAGGGCTCCTACGAGCAGTACTTC. It yields the protein CASRGQGSYEQYF.

The chain joins TRBV29-1 to TRBJ2-7; 7 nucleotides line up with TRBD1. V was pared by 3 bases and J by 4 bases, with 9 bases of the junction left unmatched. The CDR3 loop spans 14 amino acids. Germline lookup yields CDR1 SQVTM and CDR2 ANQGSEA. The CDR3 coding sequence is TGCAGCGTTGAGTTTCGGGACAGAGATTACGAGCAGTACTTC. Protein product: CSVEFRDRDYEQYF.

This clone was counted between two and nine times. The chain employs TRBV2 and TRBJ2-6; 9 bases are a match to TRBD2. The CDR3 totals 17 residues. Germline V CDR1 and CDR2: SNHLY, FYNNEI. V lost 7 bases and J lost 0; bases outside the gene matches: 7. This chain's CDR3 is CASKFASGNSGANVLTF. Written as DNA, the CDR3 is TGTGCCAGCAAGTTTGCTAGCGGGAACTCTGGGGCCAACGTCCTGACTTTC. Full variable domain (missing parts from reference TRBV2 and TRBJ2-6): EPEVTQTPSHQVTQMGQEVILRCVPISNHLYFYWYRQILGQKVEFLVSFYNNEISEKSEIFDDQFSVERPDGSNFTLKIRSTKLEDSAMYFCASKFASGNSGANVLTFGAGSRLTVL.

The rearrangement joins TRBV13 to TRBJ2-3; 12 nucleotides align to TRBD2. This CDR3 is 16 amino acids long. After removal of 4 bases from V and 3 bases from J, the junction contained 5 bases not matched to a gene. Per germline, CDR1 PRHDT and CDR2 FYEKMQ (reference sequence). CDR3: CASSYGLAGTTDTQYF. CDR3 sequence (DNA): TGTGCCAGCAGCTACGGACTAGCGGGGACAACAGATACGCAGTATTTT.